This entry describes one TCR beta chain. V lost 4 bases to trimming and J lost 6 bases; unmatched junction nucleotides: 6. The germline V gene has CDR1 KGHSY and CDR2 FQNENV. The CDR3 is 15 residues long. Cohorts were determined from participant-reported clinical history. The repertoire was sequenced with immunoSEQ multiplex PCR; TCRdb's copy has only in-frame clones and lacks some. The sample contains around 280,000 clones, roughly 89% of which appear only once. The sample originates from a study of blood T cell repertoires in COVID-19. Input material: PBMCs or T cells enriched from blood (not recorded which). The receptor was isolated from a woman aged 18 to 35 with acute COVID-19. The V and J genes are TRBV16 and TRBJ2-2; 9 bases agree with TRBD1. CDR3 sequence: CASSPTGGASGELFF. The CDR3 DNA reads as TGTGCCAGCAGCCCCACAGGGGGCGCGTCCGGGGAGCTGTTTTTT.